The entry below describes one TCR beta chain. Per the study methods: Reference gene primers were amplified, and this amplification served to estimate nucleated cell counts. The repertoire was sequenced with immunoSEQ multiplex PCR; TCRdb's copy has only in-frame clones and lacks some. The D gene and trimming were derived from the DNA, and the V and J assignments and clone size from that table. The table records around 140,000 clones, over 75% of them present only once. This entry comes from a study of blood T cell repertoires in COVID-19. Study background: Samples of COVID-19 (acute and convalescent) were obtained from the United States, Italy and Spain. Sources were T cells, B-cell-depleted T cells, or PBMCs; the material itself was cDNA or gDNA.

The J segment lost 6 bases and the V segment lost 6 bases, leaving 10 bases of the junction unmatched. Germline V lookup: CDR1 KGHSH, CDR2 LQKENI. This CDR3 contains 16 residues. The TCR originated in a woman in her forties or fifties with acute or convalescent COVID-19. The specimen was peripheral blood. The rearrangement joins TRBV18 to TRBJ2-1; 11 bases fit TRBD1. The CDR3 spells CASSRSGQGDPNEQFF. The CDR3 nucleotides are TGTGCCAGCTCCCGCTCGGGACAGGGGGACCCCAATGAGCAGTTCTTC.